What follows are 30 T cell receptor beta chains derived from one specimen sequenced in a study of blood T cells in healthy people across ages. Then a second PCR, running roughly 7 to 11 cycles, was carried out with a sample-barcoded 5' primer and a J-beta primer mix. TCRdb called the 5' RACE reads again in MiXCR, with one record for every CDR3 protein. The data show about 1.5 million distinct CDR3 sequences, with approximately 39% seen just once and over 3.5% held by the top ten. The source material was blood. These TCRs come from a woman younger than 30 in good health.

This chain links TRBV11-2 with TRBJ1-2; D gene uncertain. The V gene's germline CDR1 is SGHAT and CDR2 FQNNGV. This CDR3 comprises 14 residues. Trimming took 1 base from V and 7 from J, leaving 13 bases between them. As DNA, the CDR3 is TGTGCCAGCAGCTTAGTACCGGCGCGGGGTGGCTACACCTTC. Its translation: CASSLVPARGGYTF. The whole variable domain, remainder taken from reference TRBV11-2 and TRBJ1-2, is EAGVAQSPRYKIIEKRQSVAFWCNPISGHATLYWYQQILGQGPKLLIQFQNNGVVDDSQLPKDRFSAERLKGVDSTLKIQPAKLEDSAVYLCASSLVPARGGYTFGSGTRLTVV.

This clonotype came up a few times. The chain recombines TRBV20-1 with TRBJ2-2; weak D call: TRBD2 (6 bases). The CDR3 spans 14 residues. CDR1 and CDR2 (germline): DFQATT, SNEGSKA (reference sequence). V dropped 1 base and J dropped 2 bases, with 8 bases sitting between them. This CDR3 is CSARGTTNTGELFF. The CDR3, as DNA: TGCAGTGCTAGAGGGACTACAAACACCGGGGAGCTGTTTTTT.

This clonotype has just a few counts. The V call is TRBV4-2, the J call TRBJ2-2; TRBD2 is a possible D gene (7 bases). The germline CDR1 and CDR2 sequences are LGHNA and YNFKEQ. Deletions cut 5 bases from V and 5 bases from J, with 18 bases between. CDR3 length: 16 residues. CDR3 amino acids: CASSERGGTGTGELFF. Here the CDR3 DNA reads TGTGCCAGCAGCGAAAGGGGGGGAACGGGAACCGGGGAGCTGTTTTTT.

This clonotype appeared a single time. The rearrangement links TRBV12-3 or TRBV12-4 to TRBJ2-1, with D possibly matching TRBD1 (6 bases). The J call is in doubt because the DNA end fits TRBJ2-7 better. This CDR3 has 15 residues. CDR3 region: CASSSHRATYNEQYF. The DNA of the CDR3 is TGTGCCAGCAGTTCCCACAGGGCTACCTACAATGAGCAGTACTTC.

This clonotype was seen only a few times. Sequence at one end of the junction differs from germline and may be a read error. The V call is TRBV29-1, the J call TRBJ2-3, with TRBD1 identical over 9 bases. Germline V gene data show CDR1 as SQVTM and CDR2 as ANQGSEA. The CDR3 has 14 amino acids. The CDR3 here is CGVEWDRETDTQYF. The CDR3 coding sequence is TGCGGCGTTGAATGGGACAGGGAAACAGATACGCAGTATTTT.

The chain carries TRBV6-2 or TRBV6-3 and TRBJ2-4, with 7 bases matching TRBD1. V lost 2 bases to trimming and J lost 4 bases; unmatched junction nucleotides: 2. The germline V gene encodes CDR1 MNHEY and CDR2 SVGEGT. This CDR3 contains 14 residues. DNA for the CDR3: TGTGCCAGCAGTTACGGGACAGCGAAAAACATTCAGTACTTC. The encoded protein is CASSYGTAKNIQYF.

As for this clonotype: The junction departs from the called germline gene at one end, perhaps through a read error. This chain links TRBV4-3 with TRBJ1-1, with D perhaps matching TRBD1 (5 bases). This CDR3 has 15 residues. Germline V gene lookup returns CDR1 LGHNA and CDR2 YSLEER. CDR3 nucleotide sequence: TGCGCCAGCAGCCAGATGACAGTAGTGAAAACTGAAGCTTTCTTT. This codes for CASSQMTVVKTEAFF.

This clonotype came up a few times. The gene calls are TRBV4-1 and TRBJ2-3; a possible D gene is TRBD1 (6 bases). Trimming left V 1 base short and J 3 bases short, with 11 bases between. The CDR3 has 15 amino acids. Looked up from germline, CDR1 is MGHRA and CDR2 is YSYEKL. DNA of the CDR3: TGCGCCAGCAGCCAAGTACGTAGGGGGACAGATACGCAGTATTTT. This codes for CASSQVRRGTDTQYF.

This clonotype was counted only a few times. The chain joins TRBV10-3 to TRBJ2-1; unclear D gene. The CDR3 is 17 residues long. Germline lookup yields CDR1 ENHRY and CDR2 SYGVKD. Trimming removed 2 bases at V and 2 bases at J, with 16 bases between. As DNA, the CDR3 is TGTGCCATCAGTGAGCCAAGAAAATCAGCAACCTACAATGAGCAGTTCTTC. As protein: CAISEPRKSATYNEQFF.

In this sample, this clonotype turned up many times. The V and J genes are TRBV7-9 and TRBJ1-1; D unclear. Per the germline V gene, CDR1 is SEHNR and CDR2 is FQNEAQ (reference sequence). V was pared by 4 bases and J by 1 base, with 4 bases between. The CDR3 contains 12 residues. The CDR3 sequence: CASSYTNTEAFF. The CDR3, as DNA: TGTGCCAGCAGCTATACGAACACTGAAGCTTTCTTT.

The chain has TRBV27 and TRBJ2-2; D uncertain. V was shortened by 0 bases and J by 6 bases, with 8 bases between the two germline ends. The germline gives CDR1 MNHEY, CDR2 SMNVEV (reference sequence). The length of the CDR3 is 14 residues. CDR3 amino acids: CASSLSPAAGELFF. In DNA, the CDR3 is TGTGCCAGCAGTTTATCCCCCGCTGCCGGGGAGCTGTTTTTT.

This clonotype has only a few counts. This chain joins TRBV6-2 or TRBV6-3 and TRBJ2-3; 13 bases match TRBD2. From germline, CDR1 is MNHEY and CDR2 SVGEGT. With 6 bases clipped from V and 8 bases from J, the junction kept 5 bases outside the gene matches. The CDR3 loop spans 14 amino acids. This CDR3 is CASSQWTSGGTQYF. CDR3 bases: TGTGCCAGCAGCCAATGGACTAGCGGGGGTACGCAGTATTTT.

This clonotype was detected many times. The chain joins TRBV4-2 to TRBJ2-7; TRBD2 is a possible D gene (5 bases). V shed 4 bases and J shed 0 bases, with 13 bases lying between them. In germline, CDR1 is LGHNA, CDR2 YNFKEQ. The CDR3 runs to 15 residues. This chain's CDR3 is CASSPTGGGSYEQYF. The CDR3, as DNA: TGTGCCAGCAGCCCAACTGGCGGAGGCTCCTACGAGCAGTACTTC.

The chain is built from TRBV30 and TRBJ1-2; 7 nucleotides agree with TRBD1. This CDR3 has 14 amino acids. The junction had 9 bases not matched to a gene; V was cut back by 0 bases and J by 8 bases. The germline V gene encodes CDR1 GTSNPN and CDR2 SVGIG (reference sequence). The CDR3 protein is CAWSVQGFVGGYTF. In nucleotides, the CDR3 is TGTGCCTGGAGTGTACAGGGGTTCGTTGGGGGCTACACCTTC.

The chain employs TRBV6-6 and TRBJ2-5, with 7 bases that match TRBD1. The J call may be in error: the DNA end matches TRBJ2-7 better. Looked up from germline, CDR1 is MNHNY and CDR2 is SVGAGI (reference sequence). The CDR3 covers 13 residues. This CDR3 is CASSQGQRGEQYF. As DNA, the CDR3 is TGTGCCAGCAGCCAGGGACAGCGCGGCGAGCAGTACTTC.

The table lists this clonotype with a count of one. The rearrangement links TRBV6-6 to TRBJ1-1; 10 bases are shared with TRBD1. CDR3 size: 16 residues. The germline V gene has CDR1 MNHNY and CDR2 SVGAGI (reference sequence). Unmatched junction bases numbered 6, after V lost 5 bases and J lost 0 bases. In DNA, the CDR3 is TGTGCCAGCAGTAACGGAGACAGGGGGCTGAACACTGAAGCTTTCTTT. Translated, it gives CASSNGDRGLNTEAFF.

The chain employs TRBV7-9 and TRBJ1-6; D call uncertain. Germline CDR1 SEHNR, CDR2 FQNEAQ (reference sequence). CDR3 length: 13 residues. V lost 2 bases to trimming and J lost 6 bases, with 5 bases between them. CDR3 DNA: TGTGCCAGCAGCTTACGGAGTAATTCACCCCTCCACTTT. The encoded protein is CASSLRSNSPLHF. Based on the CDR3 plus reference TRBV7-9 and TRBJ1-6, the full variable domain is DTGVSQNPRHKITKRGQNVTFRCDPISEHNRLYWYRQTLGQGPEFLTYFQNEAQLEKSRLLSDRFSAERPKGSFSTLEIQRTEQGDSAMYLCASSLRSNSPLHFGNGTRLTVT.

CDR3: CASSSYRDSNTEAFF. The CDR3 nucleotides are TGTGCCAGCAGCAGCTACCGGGATTCGAACACTGAAGCTTTCTTT. The gene calls are TRBV7-9 and TRBJ1-1; D gene uncertain. The length of the CDR3 is 15 residues. Trimming cost V 5 bases and J 1 base, with 14 bases left between them. Germline V CDR1 and CDR2: SEHNR, FQNEAQ (reference sequence).

This clonotype was detected once. The V call is TRBV6-5, the J call TRBJ2-1, with 15 bases identical to TRBD2. The CDR3 covers 18 residues. The germline V gene encodes CDR1 MNHEY and CDR2 SVGAGI. V lost 5 bases to trimming and J lost 6 bases; unmatched junction nucleotides: 11. The CDR3, as DNA: TGTGCCAGCAGTAACCCGGGACTAGCGGGAGGAATAGGCAATGAGCAGTTCTTC. Translation: CASSNPGLAGGIGNEQFF.

Turning to this clonotype: This may be a read error, as it is one base from a much larger clone. This rearrangement joins TRBV5-1 to TRBJ2-1; TRBD1 agrees at 11 bases. Germline assignment: CDR1 SGHRS and CDR2 YFSETQ. The CDR3 sequence is 14 residues long. CDR3 bases: TGCGCCAGCAGCGCGAGGACAGGGGGCAATGTGCAGTTCTTC. As protein: CASSARTGGNVQFF.

The chain combines TRBV9 with TRBJ2-1; TRBD2 matches 7 bases. The J segment lost 0 bases and the V segment lost 1 base, leaving 10 bases of the junction unmatched. Germline-derived CDR1 and CDR2 are SGDLS and YYNGEE. The CDR3 runs to 18 residues. The CDR3 nucleotides read TGTGCCAGCAGCGTAAACCTAGCGGCCACTAGCTCCTACAATGAGCAGTTCTTC. Translation gives CASSVNLAATSSYNEQFF.

CDR3 in DNA: TGTGCCAGCAGCTTAAGCGCACTAGCGGGAGGTTTCTACAATGAGCAGTACTTC. Encoded protein: CASSLSALAGGFYNEQYF. V gene TRBV7-3 combines with J gene TRBJ2-1; the match to TRBD2 covers 12 bases. The end of the DNA is better explained by TRBJ2-7, so the J call may be wrong. Germline values: CDR1 SGHTA, CDR2 FQGTGA. This CDR3 region has 18 residues.

This clonotype was detected a few times. The chain recombines TRBV12-3 or TRBV12-4 with TRBJ1-5, with D unresolved. V dropped 8 bases and J dropped 1 base, with 12 bases sitting between them. The CDR3 totals 14 residues. Here the CDR3 DNA reads TGTGCCAGCTTGGAGGAAAGGAGCAATCAGCCCCAGCATTTT. This translates into CASLEERSNQPQHF.

Only a few counts were recorded for this clonotype. The rearrangement uses TRBV20-1 and TRBJ2-5; D remains unclear. Trimming left V 7 bases short and J 1 base short, with 10 bases between. CDR1 and CDR2 (germline): DFQATT, SNEGSKA (reference sequence). The CDR3 has 12 amino acids. The CDR3 loop reads CSGLTLQETQYF. The CDR3 nucleotides are TGCAGTGGTCTAACCCTCCAAGAGACCCAGTACTTC.

The chain carries TRBV6-1 and TRBJ1-4; D call uncertain. The ends were cut back, 3 bases at V and 11 bases at J, with 16 bases in the middle. Per germline, CDR1 MNHNS and CDR2 SASEGT. The CDR3 is 14 amino acids. The CDR3 here is CASSERVPSGKLFF. CDR3 nucleotides: TGTGCCAGCAGTGAGAGGGTGCCAAGCGGCAAACTGTTTTTT.

The chain joins TRBV7-9 to TRBJ2-3; 14 bases are a match to TRBD2. The CDR3 loop spans 17 amino acids. The V and J ends lost 3 bases and 1 base, in that order; junction bases with no gene match: 3. Germline CDR1 SEHNR, CDR2 FQNEAQ (reference sequence). CDR3 nucleotides: TGTGCCAGCAGCTTCGGACTAGCGGGAGGTGGCACAGATACGCAGTATTTT. This sequence encodes CASSFGLAGGGTDTQYF. Using reference TRBV7-9 and TRBJ2-3 for the parts outside the CDR3, the full variable domain is DTGVSQNPRHKITKRGQNVTFRCDPISEHNRLYWYRQTLGQGPEFLTYFQNEAQLEKSRLLSDRFSAERPKGSFSTLEIQRTEQGDSAMYLCASSFGLAGGGTDTQYFGPGTRLTVL.

In its sample, this clonotype was seen a few times. The V call is TRBV7-9, the J call TRBJ2-3; 11 nucleotides align to TRBD2. The CDR3 extends over 17 amino acids. Looked up from germline, CDR1 is SEHNR and CDR2 is FQNEAQ (reference sequence). Trimming removed 6 bases from V and 4 bases from J; junction bases left unmatched: 12. CDR3 in DNA: TGTGCCAGCAGATCAAAACTAGCGGGAGATTTTCCAGATACGCAGTATTTT. It specifies CASRSKLAGDFPDTQYF.

V is TRBV6-2 or TRBV6-3 and J is TRBJ2-5; 10 bases are shared with TRBD2. Germline V gene sequence: CDR1 MNHEY, CDR2 SVGEGT. There are 15 residues in the CDR3. V dropped 4 bases and J dropped 11; count of bases not matched to a gene: 13. The DNA of the CDR3 is TGTGCCAGCAGTTTAGCGGGGGGTGCCCGACGGGAGCAGTACTTC. It specifies CASSLAGGARREQYF.

The rearrangement links TRBV3-1 to TRBJ1-2, with TRBD1 identical over 9 bases. The CDR3 length is 16 residues. Germline V gene sequence: CDR1 LGHDT, CDR2 YNNKEL (reference sequence). Unmatched junction bases numbered 5, after V lost 1 base and J lost 2 bases. The CDR3 DNA sequence: TGTGCCAGCAGCCAAGTCGGACAGGGGCAAAACTATGGCTACACCTTC. It codes for CASSQVGQGQNYGYTF. Drawing the rest from reference TRBV3-1 and TRBJ1-2, the complete variable domain is DTAVSQTPKYLVTQMGNDKSIKCEQNLGHDTMYWYKQDSKKFLKIMFSYNNKELIINETVPNRFSPKSPDKAHLNLHINSLELGDSAVYFCASSQVGQGQNYGYTFGSGTRLTVV.

The chain couples TRBV28 to TRBJ2-5; no clear D. The V gene's germline CDR1 is MDHEN and CDR2 SYDVKM. The CDR3 contains 14 residues. Trimming removed 5 bases from V and 1 base from J, with 11 bases in between. This chain's CDR3 is CASSPLGRQETQYF. The CDR3 region has the DNA TGTGCCAGCAGTCCCCTAGGGCGCCAAGAGACCCAGTACTTC.